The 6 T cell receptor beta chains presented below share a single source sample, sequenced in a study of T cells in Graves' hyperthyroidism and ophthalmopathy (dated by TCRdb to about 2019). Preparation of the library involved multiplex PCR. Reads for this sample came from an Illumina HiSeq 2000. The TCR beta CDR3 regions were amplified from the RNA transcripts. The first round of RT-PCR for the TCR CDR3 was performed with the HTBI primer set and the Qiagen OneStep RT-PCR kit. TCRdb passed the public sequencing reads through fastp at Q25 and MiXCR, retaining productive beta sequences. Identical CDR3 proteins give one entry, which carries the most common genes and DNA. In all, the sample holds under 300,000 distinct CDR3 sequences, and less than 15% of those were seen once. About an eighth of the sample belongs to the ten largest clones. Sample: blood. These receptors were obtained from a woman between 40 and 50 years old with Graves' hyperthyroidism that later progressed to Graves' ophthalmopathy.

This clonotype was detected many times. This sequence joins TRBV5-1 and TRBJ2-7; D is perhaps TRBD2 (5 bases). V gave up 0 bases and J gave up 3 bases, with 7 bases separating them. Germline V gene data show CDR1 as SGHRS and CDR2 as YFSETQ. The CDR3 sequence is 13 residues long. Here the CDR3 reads CASSLAEVYEQYF. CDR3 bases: TGCGCCAGCAGCTTGGCGGAGGTCTACGAGCAGTACTTC.

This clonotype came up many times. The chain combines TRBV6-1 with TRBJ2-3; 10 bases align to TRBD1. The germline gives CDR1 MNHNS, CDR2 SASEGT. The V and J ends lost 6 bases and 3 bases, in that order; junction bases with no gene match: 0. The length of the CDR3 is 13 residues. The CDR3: CASRDRGTDTQYF. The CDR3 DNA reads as TGTGCCAGCAGGGACAGGGGGACAGATACGCAGTATTTT.

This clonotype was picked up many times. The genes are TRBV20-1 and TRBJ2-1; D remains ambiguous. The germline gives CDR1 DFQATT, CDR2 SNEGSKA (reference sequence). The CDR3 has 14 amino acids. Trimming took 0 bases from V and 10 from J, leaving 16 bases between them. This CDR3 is CSARDGLALNEQFF. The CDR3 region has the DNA TGCAGTGCTAGAGATGGGCTCGCTCTAAACGAGCAGTTCTTC.

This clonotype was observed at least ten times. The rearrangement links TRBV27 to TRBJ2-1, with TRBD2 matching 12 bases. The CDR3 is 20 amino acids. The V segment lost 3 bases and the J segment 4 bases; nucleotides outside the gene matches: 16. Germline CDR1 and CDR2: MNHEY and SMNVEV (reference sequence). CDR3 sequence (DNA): TGTGCCAGCAGTTTGACGCCGGAGGGACTAGCGGGCGAATTTTACAATGAGCAGTTCTTC. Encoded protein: CASSLTPEGLAGEFYNEQFF.

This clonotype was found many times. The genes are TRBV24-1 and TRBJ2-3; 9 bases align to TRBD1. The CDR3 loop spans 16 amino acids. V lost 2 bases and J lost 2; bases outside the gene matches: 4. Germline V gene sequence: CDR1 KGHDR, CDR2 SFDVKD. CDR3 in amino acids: CATSDWGTGTTDTQYF. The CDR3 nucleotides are TGTGCCACCAGTGATTGGGGGACAGGGACCACAGATACGCAGTATTTT.

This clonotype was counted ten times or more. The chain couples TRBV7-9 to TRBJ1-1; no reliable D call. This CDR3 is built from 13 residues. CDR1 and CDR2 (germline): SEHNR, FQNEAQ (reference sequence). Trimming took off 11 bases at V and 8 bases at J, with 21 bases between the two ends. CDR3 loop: CASVNLGLREAFF. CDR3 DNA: TGTGCCTCAGTAAACCTCGGGCTCCGAGAAGCTTTCTTT.